Given below is one T cell receptor beta chain in context. These data originate in a study of blood T cell repertoires in COVID-19. On the study more broadly: From the United States, Italy and Spain came samples of acute and convalescent COVID-19. T cells, B-cell-depleted T cells, or PBMCs supplied cDNA or gDNA.

V lost 0 bases to trimming and J lost 4 bases, with 13 bases between them. The CDR3 length is 16 residues. Germline CDR1 and CDR2: LGHNA and YNFKEQ. Authors' data handling: Estimation of nucleated cell counts was performed using reference gene primer amplification. Some clones are missing from TCRdb's copy, which holds only in-frame ones; the method was immunoSEQ multiplex PCR. That table is the source of V, J and clone size, and D and trimming were worked out from the DNA. The sample contains tens of thousands of clones, approximately 86% of which appear only once. The chain recombines TRBV4-2 with TRBJ2-1; D call uncertain. Specimen: peripheral blood. The sequence was obtained from a woman at least 80 years old in a cohort sampled during active or convalescent COVID-19. CDR3 sequence reads: CASSQDYNTGYNEQFF. CDR3 nucleotide sequence: TGTGCCAGCAGCCAAGATTATAATACCGGTTACAATGAGCAGTTCTTC.